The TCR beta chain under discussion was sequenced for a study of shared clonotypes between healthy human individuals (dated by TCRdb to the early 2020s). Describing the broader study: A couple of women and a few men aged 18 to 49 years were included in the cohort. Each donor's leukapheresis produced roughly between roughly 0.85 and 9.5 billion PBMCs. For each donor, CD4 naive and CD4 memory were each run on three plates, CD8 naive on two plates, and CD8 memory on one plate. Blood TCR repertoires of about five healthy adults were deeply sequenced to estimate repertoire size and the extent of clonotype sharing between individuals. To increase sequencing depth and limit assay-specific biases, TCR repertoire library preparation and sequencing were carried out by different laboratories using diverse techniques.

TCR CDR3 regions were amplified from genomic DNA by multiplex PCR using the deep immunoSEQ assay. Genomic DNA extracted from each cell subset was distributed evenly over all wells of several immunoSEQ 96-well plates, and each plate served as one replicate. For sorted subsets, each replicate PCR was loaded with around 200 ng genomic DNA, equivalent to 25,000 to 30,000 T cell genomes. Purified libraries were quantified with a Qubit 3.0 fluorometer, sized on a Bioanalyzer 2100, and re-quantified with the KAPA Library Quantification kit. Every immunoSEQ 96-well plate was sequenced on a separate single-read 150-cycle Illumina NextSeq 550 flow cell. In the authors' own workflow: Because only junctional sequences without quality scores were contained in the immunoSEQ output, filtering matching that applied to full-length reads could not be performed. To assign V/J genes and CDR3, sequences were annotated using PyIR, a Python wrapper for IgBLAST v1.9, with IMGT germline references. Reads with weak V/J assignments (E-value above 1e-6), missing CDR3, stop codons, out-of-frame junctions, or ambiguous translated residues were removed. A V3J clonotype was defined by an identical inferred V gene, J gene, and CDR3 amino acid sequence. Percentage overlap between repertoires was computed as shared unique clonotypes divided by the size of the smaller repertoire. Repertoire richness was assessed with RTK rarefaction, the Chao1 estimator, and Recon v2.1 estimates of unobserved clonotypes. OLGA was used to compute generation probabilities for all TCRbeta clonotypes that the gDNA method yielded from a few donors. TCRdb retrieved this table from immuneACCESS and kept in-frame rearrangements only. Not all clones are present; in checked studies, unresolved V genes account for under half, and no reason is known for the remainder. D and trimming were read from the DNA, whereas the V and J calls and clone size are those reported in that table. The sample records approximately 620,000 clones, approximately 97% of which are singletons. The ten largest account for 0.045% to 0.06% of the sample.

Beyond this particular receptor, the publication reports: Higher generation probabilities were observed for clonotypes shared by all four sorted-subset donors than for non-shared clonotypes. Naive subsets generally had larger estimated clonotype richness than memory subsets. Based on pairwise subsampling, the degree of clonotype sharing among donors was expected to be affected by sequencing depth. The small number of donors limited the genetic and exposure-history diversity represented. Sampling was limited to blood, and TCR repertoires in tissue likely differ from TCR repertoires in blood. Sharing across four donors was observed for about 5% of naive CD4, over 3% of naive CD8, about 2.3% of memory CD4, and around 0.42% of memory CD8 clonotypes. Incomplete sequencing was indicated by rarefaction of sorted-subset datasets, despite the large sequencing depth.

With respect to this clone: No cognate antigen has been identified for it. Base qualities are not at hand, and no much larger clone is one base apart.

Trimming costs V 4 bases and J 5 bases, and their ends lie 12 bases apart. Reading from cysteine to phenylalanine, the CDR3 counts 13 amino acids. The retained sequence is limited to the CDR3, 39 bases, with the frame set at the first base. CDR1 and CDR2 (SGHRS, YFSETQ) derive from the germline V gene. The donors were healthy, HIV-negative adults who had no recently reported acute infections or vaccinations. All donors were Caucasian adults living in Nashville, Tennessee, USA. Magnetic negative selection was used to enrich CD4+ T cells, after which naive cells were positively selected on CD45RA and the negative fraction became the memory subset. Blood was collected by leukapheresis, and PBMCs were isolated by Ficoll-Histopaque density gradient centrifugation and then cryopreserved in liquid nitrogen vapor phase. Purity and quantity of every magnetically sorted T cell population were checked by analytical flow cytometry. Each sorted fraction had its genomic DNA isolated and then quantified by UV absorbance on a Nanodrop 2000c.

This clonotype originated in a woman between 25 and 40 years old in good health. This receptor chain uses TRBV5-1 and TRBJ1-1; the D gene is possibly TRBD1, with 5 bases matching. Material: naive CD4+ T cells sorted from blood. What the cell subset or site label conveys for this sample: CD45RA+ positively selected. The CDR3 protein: CASSEGVETEAFF. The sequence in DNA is TGCGCCAGCAGCGAAGGGGTGGAGACTGAAGCTTTCTTT. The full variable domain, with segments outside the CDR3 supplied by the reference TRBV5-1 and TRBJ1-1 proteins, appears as KAGVTQTPRYLIKTRGQQVTLSCSPISGHRSVSWYQQTPGQGLQFLFEYFSETQRNKGNFPGRFSGRQFSNSRSEMNVSTLELGDSALYLCASSEGVETEAFFGQGTRLTVV.